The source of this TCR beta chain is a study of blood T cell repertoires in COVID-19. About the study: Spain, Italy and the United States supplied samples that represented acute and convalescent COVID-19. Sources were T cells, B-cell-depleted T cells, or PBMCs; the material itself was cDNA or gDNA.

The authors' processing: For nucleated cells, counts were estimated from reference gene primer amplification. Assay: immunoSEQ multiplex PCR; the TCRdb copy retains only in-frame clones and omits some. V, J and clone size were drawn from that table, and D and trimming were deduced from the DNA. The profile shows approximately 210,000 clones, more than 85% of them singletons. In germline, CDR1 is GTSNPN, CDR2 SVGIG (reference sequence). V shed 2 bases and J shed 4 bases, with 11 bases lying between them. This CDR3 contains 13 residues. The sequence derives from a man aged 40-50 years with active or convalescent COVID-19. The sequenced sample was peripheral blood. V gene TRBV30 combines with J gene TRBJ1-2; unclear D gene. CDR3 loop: CAWSPHSLYGYTF. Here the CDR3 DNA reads TGTGCCTGGAGTCCCCACTCTCTCTATGGCTACACCTTC.